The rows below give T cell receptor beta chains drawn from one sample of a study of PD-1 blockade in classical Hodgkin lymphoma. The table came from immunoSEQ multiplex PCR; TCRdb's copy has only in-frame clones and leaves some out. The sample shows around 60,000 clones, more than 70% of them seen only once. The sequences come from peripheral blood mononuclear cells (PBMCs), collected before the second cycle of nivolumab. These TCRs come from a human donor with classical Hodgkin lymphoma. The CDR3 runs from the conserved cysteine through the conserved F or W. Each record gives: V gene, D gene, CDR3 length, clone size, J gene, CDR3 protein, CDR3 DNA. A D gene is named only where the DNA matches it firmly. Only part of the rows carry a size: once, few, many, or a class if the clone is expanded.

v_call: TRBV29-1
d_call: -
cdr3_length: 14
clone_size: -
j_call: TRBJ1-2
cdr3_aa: CSVESPASFGGYTF
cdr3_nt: TGCAGCGTTGAATCCCCTGCGTCTTTTGGGGGCTACACCTTC

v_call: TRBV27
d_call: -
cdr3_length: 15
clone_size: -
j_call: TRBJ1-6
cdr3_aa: CASSLGAGFNSPLHF
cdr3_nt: TGTGCCAGCAGTTTAGGAGCAGGGTTTAATTCACCCCTCCACTTT

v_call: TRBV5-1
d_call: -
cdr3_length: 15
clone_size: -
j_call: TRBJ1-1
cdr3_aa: CASRLDSSTNTEAFF
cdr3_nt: TGCGCCAGCCGTCTCGACAGTAGTACGAACACTGAAGCTTTCTTT

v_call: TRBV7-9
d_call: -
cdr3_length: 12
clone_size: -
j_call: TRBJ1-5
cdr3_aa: CASSLLVGPQHF
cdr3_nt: TGTGCCAGCAGCTTACTGGTCGGGCCCCAGCATTTT

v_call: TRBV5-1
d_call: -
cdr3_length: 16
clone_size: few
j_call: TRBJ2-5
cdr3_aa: CASSLVGRGSTETQYF
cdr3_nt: TGCGCCAGCAGCTTGGTGGGCAGGGGCTCTACAGAGACCCAGTACTTC

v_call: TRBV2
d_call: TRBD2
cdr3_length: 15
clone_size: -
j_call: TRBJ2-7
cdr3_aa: CASSGLAGDPYEQYF
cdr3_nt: TGTGCCAGCAGTGGACTAGCGGGGGATCCCTACGAGCAGTACTTC

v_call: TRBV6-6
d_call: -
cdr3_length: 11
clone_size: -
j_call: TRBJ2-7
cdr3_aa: CASRELGEQYF
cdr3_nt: TGTGCCAGCAGGGAATTGGGCGAGCAGTACTTC

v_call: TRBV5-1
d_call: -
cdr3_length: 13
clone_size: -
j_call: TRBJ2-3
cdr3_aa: CASRPTGTDTQYF
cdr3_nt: TGCGCCAGCAGACCCACCGGCACAGATACGCAGTATTTT

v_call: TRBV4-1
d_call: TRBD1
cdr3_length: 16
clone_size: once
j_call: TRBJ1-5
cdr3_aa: CASSQSPGDSGQPQHF
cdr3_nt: TGCGCCAGCAGCCAATCCCCCGGGGACAGCGGTCAGCCCCAGCATTTT

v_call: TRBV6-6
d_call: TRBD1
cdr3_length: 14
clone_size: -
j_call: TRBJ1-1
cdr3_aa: CASNLDRLNTEAFF
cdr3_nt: TGTGCCAGCAATTTGGACAGGCTGAACACTGAAGCTTTCTTT

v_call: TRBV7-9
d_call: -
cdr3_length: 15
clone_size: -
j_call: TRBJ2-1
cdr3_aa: CASSLDTTSSQRQFF
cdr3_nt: TGTGCCAGCAGCTTGGACACGACTAGTTCACAACGGCAGTTCTTC

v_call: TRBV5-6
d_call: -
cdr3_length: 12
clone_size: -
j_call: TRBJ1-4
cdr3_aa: CASSLAAEKLFF
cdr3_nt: TGTGCCAGCAGCTTGGCCGCTGAAAAACTGTTTTTT

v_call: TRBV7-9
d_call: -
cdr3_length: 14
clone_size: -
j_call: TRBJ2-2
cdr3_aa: CASSLAGNTGELFF
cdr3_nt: TGTGCCAGCAGCTTAGCAGGGAACACCGGGGAGCTGTTTTTT

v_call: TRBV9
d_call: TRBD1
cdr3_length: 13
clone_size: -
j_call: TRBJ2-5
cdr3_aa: CASSETGLETQYF
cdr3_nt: TGTGCCAGCAGCGAGACAGGGCTGGAGACCCAGTACTTC

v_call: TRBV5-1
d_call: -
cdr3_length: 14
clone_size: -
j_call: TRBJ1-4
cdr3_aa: CASSLESRSEKLFF
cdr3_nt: TGCGCCAGCAGCTTGGAAAGTCGATCTGAAAAACTGTTTTTT

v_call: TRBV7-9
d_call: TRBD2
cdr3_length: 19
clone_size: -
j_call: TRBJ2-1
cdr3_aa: CASSFGTSGGLSSYNEQFF
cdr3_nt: TGTGCCAGCAGCTTCGGGACTAGCGGGGGGCTAAGCTCCTACAATGAGCAGTTCTTC

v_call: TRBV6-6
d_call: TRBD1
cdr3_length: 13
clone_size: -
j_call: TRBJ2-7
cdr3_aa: CASTNTGVHEQYF
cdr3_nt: TGTGCCAGCACAAATACAGGGGTCCACGAGCAGTACTTC

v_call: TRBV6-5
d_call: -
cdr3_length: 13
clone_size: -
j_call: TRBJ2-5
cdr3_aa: CASSKYRVETQYF
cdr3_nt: TGTGCCAGCAGCAAATATAGGGTAGAGACCCAGTACTTC

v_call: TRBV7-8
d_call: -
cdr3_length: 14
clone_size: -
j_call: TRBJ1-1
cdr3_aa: CASSLVTGNTEAFF
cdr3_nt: TGTGCCAGCAGCTTAGTAACAGGGAACACTGAAGCTTTCTTT

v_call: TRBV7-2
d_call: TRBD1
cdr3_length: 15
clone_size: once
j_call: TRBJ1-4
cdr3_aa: CASSFDRGSGEKLFF
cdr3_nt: TGTGCCAGCAGCTTCGACAGGGGTTCGGGAGAAAAACTGTTTTTT

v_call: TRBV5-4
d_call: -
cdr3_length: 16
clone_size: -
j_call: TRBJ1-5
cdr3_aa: CASSRSGHYSNQPQHF
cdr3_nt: TGTGCCAGCAGCCGTAGCGGACACTATAGCAATCAGCCCCAGCATTTT

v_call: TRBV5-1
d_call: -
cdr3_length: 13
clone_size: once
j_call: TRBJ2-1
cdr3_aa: CASSLAAMDEQFF
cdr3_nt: TGCGCCAGCAGCTTGGCAGCCATGGATGAGCAGTTCTTC

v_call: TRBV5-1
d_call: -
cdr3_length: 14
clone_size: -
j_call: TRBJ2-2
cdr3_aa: CASSLQRGTGELFF
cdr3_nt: TGCGCCAGCAGCTTGCAAAGGGGGACCGGGGAGCTGTTTTTT

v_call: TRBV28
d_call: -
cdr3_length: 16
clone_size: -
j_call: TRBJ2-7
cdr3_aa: CASSSFDRKGVYEQYF
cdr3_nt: TGTGCCAGCAGTTCGTTCGATAGAAAAGGGGTCTACGAGCAGTACTTC

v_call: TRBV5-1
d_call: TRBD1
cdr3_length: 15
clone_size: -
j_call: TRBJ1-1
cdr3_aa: CASSLRQGVGTEAFF
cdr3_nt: TGCGCCAGCAGCTTGAGGCAGGGGGTAGGTACTGAAGCTTTCTTT

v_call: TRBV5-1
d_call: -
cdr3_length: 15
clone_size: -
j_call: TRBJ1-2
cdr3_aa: CASSLVRRQGNGYTF
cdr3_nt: TGCGCCAGCAGCTTGGTTCGCCGGCAGGGGAATGGCTACACCTTC

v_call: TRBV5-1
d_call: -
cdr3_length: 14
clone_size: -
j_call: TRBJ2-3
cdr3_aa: CASSLESVTDTQYF
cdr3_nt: TGCGCCAGCAGCTTGGAAAGTGTTACAGATACGCAGTATTTT

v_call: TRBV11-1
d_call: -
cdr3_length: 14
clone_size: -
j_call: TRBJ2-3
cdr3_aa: CASSLSGGGFTQYF
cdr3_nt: TGTGCCAGCAGCTTATCGGGGGGCGGGTTCACGCAGTATTTT

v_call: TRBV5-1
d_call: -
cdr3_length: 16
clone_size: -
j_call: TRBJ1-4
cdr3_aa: CASSLIPPATNEKLFF
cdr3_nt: TGCGCCAGCAGCTTGATCCCGCCAGCAACTAATGAAAAACTGTTTTTT

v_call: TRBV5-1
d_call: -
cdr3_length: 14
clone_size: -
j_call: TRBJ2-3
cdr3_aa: CASSLGTLGDTQYF
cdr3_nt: TGCGCCAGCAGCTTGGGGACCCTCGGAGATACGCAGTATTTT

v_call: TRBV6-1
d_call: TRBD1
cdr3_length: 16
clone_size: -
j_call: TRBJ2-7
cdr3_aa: CASSGRTGRSFNEQYF
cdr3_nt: TGTGCCAGCAGTGGACGGACAGGGAGGAGTTTCAACGAGCAGTACTTC

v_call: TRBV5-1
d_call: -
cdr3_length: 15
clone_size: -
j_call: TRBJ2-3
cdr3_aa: CASSLVAEITDTQYF
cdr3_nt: TGCGCCAGCAGCTTGGTCGCAGAAATCACAGATACGCAGTATTTT

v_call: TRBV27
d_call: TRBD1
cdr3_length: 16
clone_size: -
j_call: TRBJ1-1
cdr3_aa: CASSFQGARSNTEAFF
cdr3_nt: TGTGCCAGCAGTTTCCAGGGGGCACGATCGAACACTGAAGCTTTCTTT

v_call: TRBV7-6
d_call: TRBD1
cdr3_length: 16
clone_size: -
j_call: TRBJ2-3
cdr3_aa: CASSLAPGQGTDTQYF
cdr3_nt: TGTGCCAGCAGCTTAGCCCCGGGACAGGGCACAGATACGCAGTATTTT

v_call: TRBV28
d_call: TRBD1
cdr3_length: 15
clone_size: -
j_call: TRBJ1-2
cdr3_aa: CASSFPGQLGGGYTF
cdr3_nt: TGTGCCAGCAGTTTCCCGGGACAGCTAGGGGGTGGCTACACCTTC